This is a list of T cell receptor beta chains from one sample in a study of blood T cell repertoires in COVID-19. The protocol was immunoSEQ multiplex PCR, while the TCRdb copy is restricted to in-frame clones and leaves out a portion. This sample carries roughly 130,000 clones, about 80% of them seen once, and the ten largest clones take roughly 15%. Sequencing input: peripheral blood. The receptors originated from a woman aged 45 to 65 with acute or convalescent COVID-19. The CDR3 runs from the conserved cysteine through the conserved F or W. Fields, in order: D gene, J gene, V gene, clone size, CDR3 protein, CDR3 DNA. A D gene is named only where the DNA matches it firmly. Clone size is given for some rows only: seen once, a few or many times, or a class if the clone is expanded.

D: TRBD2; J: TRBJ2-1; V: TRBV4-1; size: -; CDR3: CASSQDPGSGAHNEQFF; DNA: TGCGCCAGCAGCCAAGATCCAGGTAGCGGGGCCCACAATGAGCAGTTCTTC
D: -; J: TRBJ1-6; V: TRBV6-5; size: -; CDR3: CASRAIRGYNSPLHF; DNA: TGTGCCAGCAGGGCCATCAGGGGATATAATTCACCCCTCCACTTT
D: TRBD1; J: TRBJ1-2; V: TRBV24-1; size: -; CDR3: CATSDRGTGGLNYGYTF; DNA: TGTGCCACCAGTGACCGCGGGACAGGGGGCCTGAACTATGGCTACACCTTC
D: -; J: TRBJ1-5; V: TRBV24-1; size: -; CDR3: CATSDSQGSRAQHF; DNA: TGTGCCACCAGTGATTCACAGGGTTCTAGGGCCCAGCATTTT
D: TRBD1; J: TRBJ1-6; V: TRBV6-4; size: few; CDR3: CASSGGDRDSPLHF; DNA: TGTGCCAGCAGTGGGGGGGACAGGGATTCACCCCTCCACTTT
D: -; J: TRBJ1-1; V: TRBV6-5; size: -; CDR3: CASSYSVTADTEAFF; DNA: TGTGCCAGCAGTTACTCCGTGACAGCAGACACTGAAGCTTTCTTT
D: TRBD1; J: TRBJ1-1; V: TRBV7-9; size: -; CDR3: CASSSQGGGNTEAFF; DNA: TGTGCCAGCAGCTCCCAGGGGGGTGGGAACACTGAAGCTTTCTTT
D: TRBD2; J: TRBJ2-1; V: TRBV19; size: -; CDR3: CASSTYKTSGGANEQFF; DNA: TGTGCCAGTAGTACTTACAAAACTAGCGGGGGGGCCAATGAGCAGTTCTTC
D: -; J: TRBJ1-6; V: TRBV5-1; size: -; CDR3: CASSLSTASYSPLHF; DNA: TGCGCCAGCAGCTTAAGTACCGCAAGCTATTCACCCCTCCACTTT
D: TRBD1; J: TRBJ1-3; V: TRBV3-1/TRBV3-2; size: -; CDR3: CASSRQGAVGNTIYF; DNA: TGTGCCAGCAGCCGGCAGGGGGCGGTTGGAAACACCATATATTTT
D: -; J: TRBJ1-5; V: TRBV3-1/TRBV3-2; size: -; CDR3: CASSQGQIGVGNQPQHF; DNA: TGTGCCAGCAGCCAAGGTCAGATAGGTGTCGGGAATCAGCCCCAGCATTTT
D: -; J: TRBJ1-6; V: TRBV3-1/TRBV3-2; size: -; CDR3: CASSQTGNSPLHF; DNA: TGTGCCAGCAGCCAGACGGGTAATTCACCCCTCCACTTT
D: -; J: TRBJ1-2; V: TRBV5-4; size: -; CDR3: CASSLENGNYGYTF; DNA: TGTGCCAGCAGCTTGGAGAACGGTAACTATGGCTACACCTTC
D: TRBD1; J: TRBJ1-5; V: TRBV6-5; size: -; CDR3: CASSSGTGTSNQPQHF; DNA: TGTGCCAGCAGTTCCGGGACAGGCACTAGCAATCAGCCCCAGCATTTT
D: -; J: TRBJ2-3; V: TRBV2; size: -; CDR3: CASRRSDSVTDTQYF; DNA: TGTGCCAGCAGGCGCTCGGACAGTGTGACAGATACGCAGTATTTT
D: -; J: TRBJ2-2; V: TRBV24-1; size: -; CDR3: CATSAGSFGTGELFF; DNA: TGTGCCACCAGTGCAGGGTCGTTTGGGACCGGGGAGCTGTTTTTT
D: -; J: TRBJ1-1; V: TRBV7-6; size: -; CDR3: CASSSQGSTEAFF; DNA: TGTGCCAGCAGCTCGCAGGGGAGCACTGAAGCTTTCTTT
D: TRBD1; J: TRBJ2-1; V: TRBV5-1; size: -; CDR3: CASSSPGTGGNEQFF; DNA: TGCGCCAGCTCCTCCCCCGGGACAGGGGGGAATGAGCAGTTCTTC
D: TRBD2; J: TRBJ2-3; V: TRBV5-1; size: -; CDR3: CASSLGDSGNTDTQYF; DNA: TGCGCCAGCAGCTTAGGGGATAGCGGGAATACAGATACGCAGTATTTT
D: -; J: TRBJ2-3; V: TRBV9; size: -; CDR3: CASSVTPGDTQYF; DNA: TGTGCCAGCAGCGTAACCCCGGGGGATACGCAGTATTTT
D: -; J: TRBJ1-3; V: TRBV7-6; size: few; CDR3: CASSLGGGESGNTIYF; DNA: TGTGCCAGCAGCTTAGGTGGAGGTGAATCTGGAAACACCATATATTTT
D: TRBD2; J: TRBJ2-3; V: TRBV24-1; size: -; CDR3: CATSEPSLAGGSGDTQYF; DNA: TGTGCCACCAGTGAGCCCTCGCTAGCGGGGGGTTCAGGAGATACGCAGTATTTT
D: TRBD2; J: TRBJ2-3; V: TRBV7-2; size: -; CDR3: CASSLGLAGVQADTQYF; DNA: TGTGCCAGCAGCTTAGGACTAGCGGGGGTACAGGCAGATACGCAGTATTTT